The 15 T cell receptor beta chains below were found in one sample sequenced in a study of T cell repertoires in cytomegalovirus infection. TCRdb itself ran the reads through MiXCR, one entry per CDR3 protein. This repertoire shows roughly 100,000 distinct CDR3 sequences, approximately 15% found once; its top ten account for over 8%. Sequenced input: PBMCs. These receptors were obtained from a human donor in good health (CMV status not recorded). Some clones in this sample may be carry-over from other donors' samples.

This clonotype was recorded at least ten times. The CDR3 sequence is CASSLARWDWTDTQYF. DNA of the CDR3: TGTGCCAGCAGCTTAGCGAGATGGGATTGGACAGATACGCAGTATTTT. The rearrangement joins TRBV7-8 to TRBJ2-3; no reliable D call. V was shortened by 0 bases and J by 3 bases, with 13 bases between the two germline ends. Looked up from germline, CDR1 is SGHVS and CDR2 is FQNEAQ. CDR3 length equals 16 residues.

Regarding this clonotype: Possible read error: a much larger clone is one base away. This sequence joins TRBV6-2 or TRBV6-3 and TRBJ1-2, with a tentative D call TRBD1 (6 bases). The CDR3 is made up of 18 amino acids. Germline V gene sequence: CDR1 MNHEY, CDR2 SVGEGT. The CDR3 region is CASSYSWTRGKGDYDYTF. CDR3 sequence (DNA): TGTGCCAGCAGTTACAGCTGGACCAGGGGAAAAGGCGACTATGACTACACCTTC.

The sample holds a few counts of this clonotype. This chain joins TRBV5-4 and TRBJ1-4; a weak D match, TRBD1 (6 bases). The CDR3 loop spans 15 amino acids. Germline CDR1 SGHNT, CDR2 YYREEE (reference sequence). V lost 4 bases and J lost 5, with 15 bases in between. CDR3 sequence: CASSRTGGANEKLFF. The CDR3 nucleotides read TGTGCCAGCAGCCGGACCGGGGGGGCAAATGAAAAACTGTTTTTT.

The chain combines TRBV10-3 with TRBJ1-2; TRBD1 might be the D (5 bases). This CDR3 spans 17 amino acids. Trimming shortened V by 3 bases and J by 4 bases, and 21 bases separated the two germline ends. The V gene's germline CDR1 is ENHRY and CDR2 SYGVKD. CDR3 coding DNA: TGTGCCATCAGTGATACAGGCAGGACCCAAGACTTCTATGGCTACACCTTC. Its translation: CAISDTGRTQDFYGYTF.

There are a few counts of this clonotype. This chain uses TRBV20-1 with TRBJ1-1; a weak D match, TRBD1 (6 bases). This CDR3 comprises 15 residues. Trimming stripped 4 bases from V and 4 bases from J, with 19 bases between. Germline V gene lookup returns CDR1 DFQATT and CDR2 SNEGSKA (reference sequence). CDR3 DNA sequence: TGCAGTGCTAAAAGAAGAGCGGACAGCTTCACTGAAGCTTTCTTT. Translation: CSAKRRADSFTEAFF.

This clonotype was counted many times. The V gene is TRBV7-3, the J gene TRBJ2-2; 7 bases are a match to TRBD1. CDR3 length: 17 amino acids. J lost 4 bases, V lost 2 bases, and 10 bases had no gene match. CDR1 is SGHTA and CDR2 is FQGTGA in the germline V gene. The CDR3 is CASSLFSEGALTGELFF. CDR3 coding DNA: TGTGCCAGCAGCTTATTCAGTGAGGGGGCCCTCACCGGGGAGCTGTTTTTT.

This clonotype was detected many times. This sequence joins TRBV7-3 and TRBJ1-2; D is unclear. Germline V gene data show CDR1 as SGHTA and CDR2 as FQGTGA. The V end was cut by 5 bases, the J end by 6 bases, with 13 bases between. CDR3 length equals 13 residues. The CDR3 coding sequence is TGTGCCAGCAGCCCAACACGGGCGGATGGCTACACCTTC. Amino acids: CASSPTRADGYTF.

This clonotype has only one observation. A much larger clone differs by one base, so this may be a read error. The CDR3 spells CASSLEGGAKNIQYF. The CDR3 nucleotides are TGTGCCAGCAGCTTAGAGGGGGGGGCCAAAAACATTCAGTACTTC. V usage is TRBV7-2 and J usage is TRBJ2-4, with TRBD2 as a possible D gene (7 bases). This CDR3 comprises 15 residues. Between the trimmed V and J ends, which lost 1 base and 1 base, there was a span of 8 bases. Germline V lookup: CDR1 SGHTA, CDR2 FQGNSA. Combining the CDR3 with reference TRBV7-2 and TRBJ2-4 gives the whole variable domain GAGVSQSPSNKVTEKGKDVELRCDPISGHTALYWYRQSLGQGLEFLIYFQGNSAPDKSGLPSDRFSAERTGGSVSTLTIQRTQQEDSAVYLCASSLEGGAKNIQYFGAGTRLSVL.

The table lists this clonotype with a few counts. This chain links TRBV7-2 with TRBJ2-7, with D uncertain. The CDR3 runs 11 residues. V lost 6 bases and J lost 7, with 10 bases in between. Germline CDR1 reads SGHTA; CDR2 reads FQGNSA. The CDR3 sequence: CASSTTEEQYF. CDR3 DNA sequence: TGTGCCAGCAGTACTACTGAAGAGCAGTACTTC.

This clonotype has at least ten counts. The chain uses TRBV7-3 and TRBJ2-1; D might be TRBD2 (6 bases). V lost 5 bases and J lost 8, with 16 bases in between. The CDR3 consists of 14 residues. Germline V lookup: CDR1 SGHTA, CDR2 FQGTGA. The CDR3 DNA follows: TGTGCCAGCAGCACCGGTTTCGGCGGGGATGAGCAGTTCTTC. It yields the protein CASSTGFGGDEQFF.

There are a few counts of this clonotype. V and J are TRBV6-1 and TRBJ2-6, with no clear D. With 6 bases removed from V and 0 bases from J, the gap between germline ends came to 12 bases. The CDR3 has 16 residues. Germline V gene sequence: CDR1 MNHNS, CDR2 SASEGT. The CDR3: CASRNILPSGANVLTF. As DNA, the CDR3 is TGTGCCAGCAGGAACATACTGCCCTCTGGGGCCAACGTCCTGACTTTC.

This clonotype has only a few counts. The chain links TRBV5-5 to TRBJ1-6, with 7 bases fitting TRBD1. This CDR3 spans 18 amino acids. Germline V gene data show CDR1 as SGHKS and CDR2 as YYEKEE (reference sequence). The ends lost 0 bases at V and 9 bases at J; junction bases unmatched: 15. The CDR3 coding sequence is TGTGCCAGCAGCTTGGGTGTTCGGGACAGAGGGGGAAGTTCACCCCTCCACTTT. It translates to CASSLGVRDRGGSSPLHF. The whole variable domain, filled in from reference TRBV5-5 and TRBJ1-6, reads DAGVTQSPTHLIKTRGQQVTLRCSPISGHKSVSWYQQVLGQGPQFIFQYYEKEERGRGNFPDRFSARQFPNYSSELNVNALLLGDSALYLCASSLGVRDRGGSSPLHFGNGTRLTVT.

In DNA form, the CDR3 reads TGTGCCAGCAGCGCCTCTGGTCTGGGGCCGTGGACCGGGGAGCTGTTTTTT. It encodes CASSASGLGPWTGELFF. J is TRBJ2-2 and V is TRBV7-3; D perhaps matches TRBD1 (5 bases). Germline CDR1 is SGHTA and CDR2 is FQGTGA. The V end was cut by 5 bases, the J end by 5 bases, with 21 bases between. The CDR3 is made up of 17 amino acids.

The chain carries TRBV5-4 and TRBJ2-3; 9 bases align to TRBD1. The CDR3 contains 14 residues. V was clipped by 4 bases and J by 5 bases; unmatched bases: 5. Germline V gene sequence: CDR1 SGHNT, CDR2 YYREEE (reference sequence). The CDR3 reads CASSGQGSGDTQYF. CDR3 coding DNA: TGTGCCAGCAGCGGACAGGGGTCCGGAGATACGCAGTATTTT.

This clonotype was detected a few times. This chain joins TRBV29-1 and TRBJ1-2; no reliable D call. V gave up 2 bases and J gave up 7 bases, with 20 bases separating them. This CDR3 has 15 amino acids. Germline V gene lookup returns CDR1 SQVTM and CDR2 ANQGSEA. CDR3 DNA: TGCAGCGTTGAAACATCGAGGAACAGAGGCGGTGGCTACACCTTC. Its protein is CSVETSRNRGGGYTF.